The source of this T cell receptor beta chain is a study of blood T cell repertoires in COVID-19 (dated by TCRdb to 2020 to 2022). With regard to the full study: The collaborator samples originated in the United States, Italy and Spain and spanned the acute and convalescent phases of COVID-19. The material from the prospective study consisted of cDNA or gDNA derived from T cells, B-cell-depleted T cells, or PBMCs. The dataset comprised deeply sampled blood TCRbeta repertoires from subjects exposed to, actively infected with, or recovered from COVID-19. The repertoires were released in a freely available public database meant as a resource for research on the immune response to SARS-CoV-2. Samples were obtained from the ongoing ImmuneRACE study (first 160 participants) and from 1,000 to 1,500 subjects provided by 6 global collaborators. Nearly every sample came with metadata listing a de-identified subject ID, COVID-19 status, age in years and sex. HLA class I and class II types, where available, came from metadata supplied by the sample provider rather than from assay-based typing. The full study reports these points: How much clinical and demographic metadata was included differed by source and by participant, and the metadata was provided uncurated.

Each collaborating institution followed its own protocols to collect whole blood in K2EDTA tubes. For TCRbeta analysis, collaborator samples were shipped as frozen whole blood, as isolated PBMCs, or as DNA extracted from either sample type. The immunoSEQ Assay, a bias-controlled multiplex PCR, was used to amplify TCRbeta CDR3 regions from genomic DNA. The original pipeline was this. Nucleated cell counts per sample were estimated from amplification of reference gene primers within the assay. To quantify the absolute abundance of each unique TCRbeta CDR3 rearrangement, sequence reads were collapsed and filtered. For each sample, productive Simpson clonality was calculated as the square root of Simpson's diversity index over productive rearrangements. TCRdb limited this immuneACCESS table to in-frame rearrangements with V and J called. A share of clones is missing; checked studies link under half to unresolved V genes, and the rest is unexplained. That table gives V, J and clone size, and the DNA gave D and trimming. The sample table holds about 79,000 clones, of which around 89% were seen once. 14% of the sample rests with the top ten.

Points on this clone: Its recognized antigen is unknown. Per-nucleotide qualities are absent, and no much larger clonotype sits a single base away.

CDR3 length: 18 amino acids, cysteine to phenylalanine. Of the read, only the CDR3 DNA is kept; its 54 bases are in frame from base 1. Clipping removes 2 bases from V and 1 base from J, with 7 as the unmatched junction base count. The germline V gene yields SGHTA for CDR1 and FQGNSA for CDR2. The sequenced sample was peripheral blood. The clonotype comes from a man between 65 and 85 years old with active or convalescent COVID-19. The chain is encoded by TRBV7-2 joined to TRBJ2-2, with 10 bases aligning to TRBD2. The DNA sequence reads TGTGCCAGCAGCTTATATTTAAGCGGGAGGGGGAACACCGGGGAGCTGTTTTTT. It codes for CASSLYLSGRGNTGELFF.